Listed below are T cell receptor beta chains from one sample, sequenced in a study of T cell changes during pregnancy in multiple sclerosis. Sequencing used immunoSEQ multiplex PCR; TCRdb keeps in-frame clones, though not all of them. Among some 64,000 clones listed, roughly 90% were seen once. The sequences come from peripheral blood, collected in the first trimester of pregnancy. These receptors were obtained from a female donor in good health, enrolled as a control in a pregnancy study. Both conserved end residues are part of each CDR3. Each record gives: D gene, J gene, V gene, clone size, CDR3 protein, CDR3 DNA. D genes are given only for firm matches. Size values are once, few and many counts, or a class for expanded clones, and some rows have none.

D: .; J: TRBJ2-7; V: TRBV11-2; size: .; CDR3: CASTLGGGYEQYF; DNA: TGTGCCAGCACCCTAGGGGGGGGCTACGAGCAGTACTTC
D: .; J: TRBJ2-7; V: TRBV4-3; size: .; CDR3: CASSQDSTRSLGEQYF; DNA: TGCGCCAGCAGCCAGGACTCAACCCGCTCACTGGGCGAGCAGTACTTC
D: TRBD2; J: TRBJ2-2; V: TRBV28; size: .; CDR3: CASSFGRVGTGELFF; DNA: TGTGCCAGCAGTTTCGGGAGGGTGGGGACCGGGGAGCTGTTTTTT
D: TRBD2; J: TRBJ2-7; V: TRBV7-9; size: .; CDR3: CAIKGLAGNYEQYF; DNA: TGTGCCATCAAGGGACTAGCGGGGAACTACGAGCAGTACTTC
D: TRBD2; J: TRBJ2-1; V: TRBV5-4; size: .; CDR3: CASRPGVSGGPLYNEQFF; DNA: TGTGCCAGCAGACCAGGCGTTAGCGGGGGGCCACTCTACAATGAGCAGTTCTTC
D: TRBD2; J: TRBJ2-1; V: TRBV7-8; size: .; CDR3: CASSRTLAGEAREQFF; DNA: TGTGCCAGCAGCCGGACCCTAGCGGGAGAGGCCCGTGAGCAGTTCTTC
D: TRBD1; J: TRBJ1-4; V: TRBV30; size: .; CDR3: CAWTAGTGGYEKLFF; DNA: TGTGCCTGGACGGCAGGAACAGGGGGTTATGAAAAACTGTTTTTT
D: TRBD2; J: TRBJ2-1; V: TRBV4-2; size: .; CDR3: CASSPRSGGHNEQFF; DNA: TGTGCCAGCAGCCCACGAAGCGGGGGCCACAATGAGCAGTTCTTC
D: .; J: TRBJ2-5; V: TRBV2; size: .; CDR3: CASSLQETQYF; DNA: TGTGCCAGCAGCCTTCAAGAGACCCAGTACTTC
D: TRBD1; J: TRBJ2-3; V: TRBV6-1; size: .; CDR3: CASSEETGGTDTQYF; DNA: TGTGCCAGCAGTGAAGAGACAGGGGGCACAGATACGCAGTATTTT
D: TRBD2; J: TRBJ2-1; V: TRBV28; size: .; CDR3: CASSLLQLAASGNEQFF; DNA: TGTGCCAGCAGTCTGCTCCAACTAGCGGCCTCTGGGAATGAGCAGTTCTTC
D: TRBD2; J: TRBJ2-5; V: TRBV27; size: .; CDR3: CASSSREGRTQYF; DNA: TGTGCCAGCAGTTCAAGGGAGGGGAGGACCCAGTACTTC
D: .; J: TRBJ1-2; V: TRBV20-1; size: .; CDR3: CSASSGYGYTF; DNA: TGCAGTGCTTCGAGCGGCTATGGCTACACCTTC
D: .; J: TRBJ2-7; V: TRBV6-1; size: few; CDR3: CASSEAVSYEQYF; DNA: TGTGCCAGCAGTGAGGCAGTTTCCTACGAGCAGTACTTC